Listed here are 26 T cell receptor beta chains from one sample, sequenced in a study of T cell changes during pregnancy in multiple sclerosis. Produced via immunoSEQ multiplex PCR; TCRdb's table is partial and in-frame only. The table includes around 39,000 clones, 85% to 95% detected once. The specimen sequenced was PBMCs (not recorded whether the cells were cultured). The receptors stem from a female donor with multiple sclerosis, enrolled in a pregnancy study.

The rearrangement links TRBV5-1 to TRBJ2-7; D may be TRBD1 (6 bases). V lost 5 bases and J 6 bases, leaving 12 bases between the germline ends. The CDR3 consists of 12 residues. Germline CDR1 is SGHRS and CDR2 is YFSETQ. This CDR3 reads CASRADSGEQYF. DNA for the CDR3: TGCGCCAGCAGAGCGGACAGTGGCGAGCAGTACTTC.

The V gene is TRBV18, the J gene TRBJ1-3; D gene ambiguous. Deletions cut 2 bases from V and 4 bases from J, with 9 bases between. The germline V gene has CDR1 KGHSH and CDR2 LQKENI. This CDR3 has 14 amino acids. CDR3: CASSPGVHGNTIYF. Written as DNA, the CDR3 is TGTGCCAGCTCACCAGGGGTGCACGGAAACACCATATATTTT.

The count of this clone is one. Here the CDR3 reads CASSPLPDNEQFF. The CDR3 DNA follows: TGTGCCAGCAGCCCTCTTCCGGACAATGAGCAGTTCTTC. This chain connects TRBV5-4 to TRBJ2-1; D is uncertain. The ends were cut back, 4 bases at V and 5 bases at J, with 10 bases in the middle. Germline V CDR1 and CDR2: SGHNT, YYREEE (reference sequence). This CDR3 has 13 residues.

The chain combines TRBV10-3 with TRBJ1-5; D remains unclear. This CDR3 spans 15 amino acids. The germline V gene encodes CDR1 ENHRY and CDR2 SYGVKD. Trimming stripped 3 bases from V and 1 base from J, with 10 bases between. In DNA, the CDR3 is TGTGCCATCAGTGAAGGAGGGAACAGCAATCAGCCCCAGCATTTT. Its translation is CAISEGGNSNQPQHF.

The chain uses TRBV6-6 and TRBJ2-7; no clear D gene. Trimming cost V 0 bases and J 6 bases, with 3 bases left between them. Germline V gene data show CDR1 as MNHNY and CDR2 as SVGAGI (reference sequence). The CDR3 runs to 11 residues. CDR3 in amino acids: CASSYSTEQYF. The CDR3 DNA is TGTGCCAGCAGTTACTCGACCGAGCAGTACTTC.

The chain links TRBV19 to TRBJ2-5, with 10 bases lining up with TRBD2. Germline V CDR1 and CDR2: LNHDA, SQIVND (reference sequence). This CDR3 has 14 residues. The V and J ends lost 10 bases and 4 bases, in that order; junction bases with no gene match: 9. In DNA form, the CDR3 reads TGTGCCAATCAGCGGGAGGGCCATGTAGAGACCCAGTACTTC. Translating it yields CANQREGHVETQYF.

The rearrangement links TRBV7-2 to TRBJ1-1; D may be TRBD1 (5 bases). V lost 3 bases and J lost 0, with 11 bases in between. The CDR3 loop spans 15 amino acids. CDR1 is SGHTA, CDR2 FQGNSA, per germline. The CDR3 spells CASSFGALVNTEAFF. The CDR3 nucleotides read TGTGCCAGCAGCTTCGGGGCCTTGGTGAACACTGAAGCTTTCTTT.

This sequence joins TRBV5-1 and TRBJ2-1; no reliable D call. Germline V lookup: CDR1 SGHRS, CDR2 YFSETQ. This CDR3 region has 14 residues. Deletions cut 0 bases from V and 7 bases from J, with 11 bases between. The CDR3 reads CASSLGNTGNEQFF. For the CDR3, the DNA is TGCGCCAGCAGCTTGGGGAACACTGGGAATGAGCAGTTCTTC. Full variable domain (rest looked up from reference TRBV5-1 and TRBJ2-1): KAGVTQTPRYLIKTRGQQVTLSCSPISGHRSVSWYQQTPGQGLQFLFEYFSETQRNKGNFPGRFSGRQFSNSRSEMNVSTLELGDSALYLCASSLGNTGNEQFFGPGTRLTVL.

The chain couples TRBV6-1 to TRBJ2-7; possible D gene TRBD2, 7 bases. Germline lookup yields CDR1 MNHNS and CDR2 SASEGT. The CDR3 length is 14 residues. V gave up 4 bases and J gave up 7 bases, with 17 bases separating them. The CDR3: CASSVSRGAGEQYF. Here the CDR3 DNA reads TGTGCCAGCAGTGTCTCACGGGGGGCGGGTGAGCAGTACTTC.

The chain has TRBV6-1 and TRBJ1-2; D gene uncertain. Germline V gene sequence: CDR1 MNHNS, CDR2 SASEGT. The V end lost 2 bases, the J end lost 8 bases, and 12 bases lay between the germline ends. This CDR3 region has 13 residues. CDR3 sequence reads: CASSEHIQPGYTF. CDR3 coding DNA: TGTGCCAGCAGTGAACATATCCAACCGGGCTACACCTTC.

This clone was observed a single time. CDR3 in DNA: TGTGCCATCAGTGAGTTCTCCGGTAAGGGGAGTACGAACACCGGGGAGCTGTTTTTT. It translates to CAISEFSGKGSTNTGELFF. The J gene is TRBJ2-2, the V gene TRBV10-3; TRBD1 or TRBD2 may be the D gene (5 bases each). This CDR3 region has 19 residues. CDR1 and CDR2 from the germline V gene are ENHRY and SYGVKD. Trimming took off 1 base at V and 0 bases at J, with 18 bases between the two ends.

The V gene is TRBV19, the J gene TRBJ1-2, with D perhaps TRBD1 (6 bases). Trimming took 5 bases from V and 8 from J, leaving 27 bases between them. The CDR3 is made up of 17 amino acids. Germline V CDR1 and CDR2: LNHDA, SQIVND (reference sequence). CDR3 residues: CASSPTLHDRLFRGYTF. CDR3 in DNA: TGTGCCAGTAGTCCGACCCTGCACGACAGGTTATTTCGCGGCTACACCTTC.

The gene calls are TRBV27 and TRBJ2-7; weak D call: TRBD2 (6 bases). Per the germline V gene, CDR1 is MNHEY and CDR2 is SMNVEV (reference sequence). The CDR3 contains 15 residues. V was trimmed by 4 bases and J by 2 bases, leaving 15 bases between them. In DNA form, the CDR3 reads TGTGCCAGCAGTTCCTCGGGACTGGTGGCCTACGAGCAGTACTTC. This encodes CASSSSGLVAYEQYF.

The gene calls are TRBV6-1 and TRBJ2-7; tentative D call: TRBD2 (6 bases). The CDR3 contains 13 residues. V shed 8 bases and J shed 0 bases, with 11 bases lying between them. CDR1 and CDR2 from the germline V gene are MNHNS and SASEGT. As DNA, the CDR3 is TGTGCCAGCGCGGGGCAAGGCTCCTACGAGCAGTACTTC. Its translation is CASAGQGSYEQYF.

CDR3 sequence: CASSSSSGNTIYF. The CDR3 nucleotides read TGTGCCAGCAGCTCCAGCTCTGGAAACACCATATATTTT. The chain couples TRBV7-6 to TRBJ1-3; D call uncertain. CDR1 and CDR2 (germline): SGHVS, FNYEAQ. V lost 4 bases and J lost 0, with 4 bases in between. This CDR3 is 13 amino acids long.

V is TRBV4-3 and J is TRBJ1-5; unclear D gene. The CDR3 loop spans 15 amino acids. V was trimmed by 4 bases and J by 4 bases, leaving 14 bases between them. Looked up from germline, CDR1 is LGHNA and CDR2 is YSLEER. The CDR3 sequence is CASSRFRGGNQPQHF. The CDR3, as DNA: TGCGCCAGCAGCCGTTTTCGGGGAGGAAATCAGCCCCAGCATTTT.

V usage is TRBV19 and J usage is TRBJ1-4; D is unresolved. This CDR3 has 15 residues. Deletions cut 6 bases from V and 5 bases from J, with 16 bases between. CDR1 and CDR2 from the germline V gene are LNHDA and SQIVND (reference sequence). DNA of the CDR3: TGTGCCAGTAGCCCGTACTTAGGAGGCAATGAAAAACTGTTTTTT. Translation gives CASSPYLGGNEKLFF.

The rearrangement links TRBV9 to TRBJ2-2, with D perhaps matching TRBD1 (6 bases). The CDR3 runs 15 residues. V was shortened by 4 bases and J by 2 bases, with 12 bases between the two germline ends. Germline loops: CDR1 SGDLS, CDR2 YYNGEE. CDR3 nucleotides: TGTGCCAGCAGCCCCCGGGACACTAACACCGGGGAGCTGTTTTTT. Translation gives CASSPRDTNTGELFF. Based on the CDR3 plus reference TRBV9 and TRBJ2-2, the full variable domain is DSGVTQTPKHLITATGQRVTLRCSPRSGDLSVYWYQQSLDQGLQFLIQYYNGEERAKGNILERFSAQQFPDLHSELNLSSLELGDSALYFCASSPRDTNTGELFFGEGSRLTVL.

The sample holds a few counts of this clone. The chain uses TRBV5-6 and TRBJ2-1; no definite D call. Trimming took off 4 bases at V and 7 bases at J, with 6 bases between the two ends. Per the germline V gene, CDR1 is SGHDT and CDR2 is YYEEEE. The CDR3 extends over 11 amino acids. The CDR3 DNA reads TGTGCCAGCAGCCAAGCTAATGAGCAGTTCTTC. This sequence encodes CASSQANEQFF. The complete variable domain, with remaining parts taken from reference TRBV5-6 and TRBJ2-1, reads DAGVTQSPTHLIKTRGQQVTLRCSPKSGHDTVSWYQQALGQGPQFIFQYYEEEERQRGNFPDRFSGHQFPNYSSELNVNALLLGDSALYLCASSQANEQFFGPGTRLTVL.

The chain recombines TRBV30 with TRBJ2-5; weak D call: TRBD1 (7 bases). The CDR3 extends over 16 amino acids. Germline CDR1 reads GTSNPN; CDR2 reads SVGIG (reference sequence). The ends were cut back, 7 bases at V and 1 base at J, with 22 bases in the middle. CDR3 residues: CASGGSRTGPQETQYF. The CDR3 region has the DNA TGTGCCTCCGGGGGAAGCAGGACAGGTCCCCAAGAGACCCAGTACTTC.

The chain combines TRBV7-3 with TRBJ2-6; the D is unclear. Germline V gives CDR1 SGHTA, CDR2 FQGTGA. V lost 1 base and J 0 bases, leaving 10 bases between the germline ends. This CDR3 is built from 17 residues. The CDR3 bases are TGTGCCAGCAGCTTAAACCCCCCCCACTCTGGGGCCAACGTCCTGACTTTC. This gives the protein CASSLNPPHSGANVLTF.

The V gene is TRBV9, the J gene TRBJ2-3; D possibly corresponds to TRBD2 (5 bases). The CDR3 has 16 residues. V was clipped by 4 bases and J by 3 bases, with 18 bases between them. Germline lookup yields CDR1 SGDLS and CDR2 YYNGEE. CDR3 sequence: CASSLAVVTRTDTQYF. CDR3 nucleotide sequence: TGTGCCAGCAGCCTAGCAGTAGTAACTCGGACAGATACGCAGTATTTT.

The CDR3 loop reads CASSDLGLDYGYTF. CDR3 DNA: TGTGCCAGTAGCGACTTGGGGTTAGACTATGGCTACACCTTC. The chain links TRBV19 to TRBJ1-2, with D hard to call. Germline V gives CDR1 LNHDA, CDR2 SQIVND (reference sequence). The CDR3 runs to 14 residues. Deletions cut 6 bases from V and 3 bases from J, with 14 bases between.

The chain is built from TRBV28 and TRBJ2-4; TRBD1 might be the D (5 bases). Germline CDR1 is MDHEN and CDR2 is SYDVKM. This CDR3 region has 13 residues. The V end lost 2 bases, the J end lost 7 bases, and 9 bases lay between the germline ends. CDR3 nucleotide sequence: TGTGCCAGCAGTTTACAGGGCCGGAACATTCAGTACTTC. Protein sequence: CASSLQGRNIQYF.

Notes on this clone: This sample includes further DNA sequences coding for the same CDR3. The chain is built from TRBV5-1 and TRBJ2-6, with D maybe TRBD1 (6 bases). Trimming left V 1 base short and J 1 base short, with 6 bases between. Per the germline V gene, CDR1 is SGHRS and CDR2 is YFSETQ. The CDR3 is 15 residues long. CDR3 protein: CASSLQGSGANVLTF. The CDR3 nucleotides are TGCGCCAGCAGCTTGCAGGGGTCTGGGGCCAACGTCCTGACTTTC.

The chain uses TRBV18 and TRBJ2-3; 7 positions match TRBD2. The germline V gene encodes CDR1 KGHSH and CDR2 LQKENI. The V segment lost 1 base and the J segment 1 base; nucleotides outside the gene matches: 2. The CDR3 is 15 residues long. The CDR3 reads CASSPQRGGTDTQYF. In nucleotides, the CDR3 is TGTGCCAGCTCACCACAGCGGGGAGGCACAGATACGCAGTATTTT.